Included here is one TCR beta chain sequence, with context. This sample is drawn from a study of blood T cell repertoires in COVID-19. Study details: Sources were T cells, B-cell-depleted T cells, or PBMCs; the material itself was cDNA or gDNA.

The CDR3 spans 16 residues. The J segment lost 3 bases and the V segment lost 0 bases, leaving 6 bases of the junction unmatched. Germline lookup yields CDR1 SGDLS and CDR2 YYNGEE. The authors' processing: For nucleated cells, counts were estimated from reference gene primer amplification. Using immunoSEQ multiplex PCR, the repertoire was profiled, and TCRdb retains in-frame clones only, with some absent. Clone size and V and J calls were adopted from that table, with D and trimming inferred from the DNA. The repertoire has some 120,000 clones, approximately 91% of them found once; the top ten carry approximately 1%.

The sequence came from a woman of 80 years or more with acute or convalescent COVID-19. Source material: peripheral blood. The chain employs TRBV9 and TRBJ2-3; 8 nucleotides align to TRBD2. CDR3 loop: CASSVGGAGVTDTQYF. The CDR3 DNA follows: TGTGCCAGCAGCGTAGGGGGAGCGGGGGTAACAGATACGCAGTATTTT.